Shown below are 30 T cell receptor beta chains from a single sample sequenced in a study of cytomegalovirus exposure and HLA in healthy donors. PCR involved 60 Vbeta and 13 Jbeta primers. TCRdb's table, derived via immunoSEQ multiplex PCR, lists solely in-frame clones and lacks some. The table lists 100,000 to 150,000 clones. Material: PBMCs. These receptors came from a man under 40 in good health and CMV-seronegative.

This rearrangement joins TRBV18 to TRBJ1-1; no firm D call. CDR3 size: 19 residues. The germline V gene has CDR1 KGHSH and CDR2 LQKENI. Trimming left V 6 bases short and J 11 bases short, with 37 bases between. CDR3 residues: CASSPREGGYGDLWDGAFF. The CDR3 bases are TGTGCCAGCTCCCCCAGAGAGGGCGGCTATGGAGACCTTTGGGATGGGGCTTTCTTT.

This chain connects TRBV2 to TRBJ2-5; D remains ambiguous. The J call may not be correct, given that the DNA end is closer to TRBJ2-7. The CDR3 extends over 13 amino acids. CDR1 SNHLY and CDR2 FYNNEI come from the germline V gene. CDR3 in DNA: TGTGCCAGCAAAGATGACACTGCCTACGAGCAGTACTTC. This sequence encodes CASKDDTAYEQYF.

CDR3 amino acids: CASSPLTGLGAYEQYF. Written as DNA, the CDR3 is TGTGCCAGCTCTCCTCTTACAGGGTTGGGGGCCTACGAGCAGTACTTC. V usage is TRBV18 and J usage is TRBJ2-7, with D tentatively TRBD1 (6 bases). V gave up 6 bases and J gave up 2 bases, with 20 bases separating them. CDR3 length: 16 amino acids. Germline V CDR1 and CDR2: KGHSH, LQKENI.

This sequence joins TRBV7-9 and TRBJ1-1; 11 bases are a match to TRBD1. Germline CDR1 is SEHNR and CDR2 is FQNEAQ (reference sequence). The CDR3 is 15 residues long. V was pared by 4 bases and J by 6 bases, with 7 bases of the junction left unmatched. The CDR3: CASSWRTGGSAEAFF. CDR3 sequence (DNA): TGTGCCAGCAGCTGGAGGACAGGGGGCTCGGCTGAAGCTTTCTTT.

This chain links TRBV30 with TRBJ1-2; D not resolved. V was pared by 3 bases and J by 0 bases, with 8 bases between. This CDR3 has 13 amino acids. Germline V lookup: CDR1 GTSNPN, CDR2 SVGIG (reference sequence). The CDR3 coding sequence is TGTGCCTGGAGAACAGAAGCTAACTATGGCTACACCTTC. Translating it yields CAWRTEANYGYTF.

The V gene is TRBV5-1, the J gene TRBJ2-3, with TRBD2 matching over 7 bases. Unmatched junction bases numbered 5, after V lost 3 bases and J lost 1 base. Germline V gives CDR1 SGHRS, CDR2 YFSETQ. This CDR3 is built from 15 residues. CDR3 sequence reads: CASSSSTSRTDTQYF. The CDR3 nucleotides read TGCGCCAGCAGCTCGTCGACTAGCCGCACAGATACGCAGTATTTT. Complete variable domain (other parts from reference TRBV5-1 and TRBJ2-3): KAGVTQTPRYLIKTRGQQVTLSCSPISGHRSVSWYQQTPGQGLQFLFEYFSETQRNKGNFPGRFSGRQFSNSRSEMNVSTLELGDSALYLCASSSSTSRTDTQYFGPGTRLTVL.

The V call is TRBV15, the J call TRBJ2-5; D is ambiguous. Deletions cut 1 base from V and 5 bases from J, with 5 bases between. This CDR3 has 12 residues. Germline values: CDR1 LNHNV, CDR2 YYDKDF (reference sequence). The DNA of the CDR3 is TGTGCCACCAGCAGAGCCGCGGAGACCCAGTACTTC. The encoded protein is CATSRAAETQYF.

The chain couples TRBV10-2 to TRBJ1-3; no definite D call. This CDR3 has 15 residues. Per germline, CDR1 WSHSY and CDR2 SAAADI. V dropped 1 base and J dropped 1 base, with 8 bases sitting between them. The CDR3 DNA reads TGCGCCAGCAGTGAGTGGTCGGAGTCTGGAAACACCATATATTTT. Amino acids: CASSEWSESGNTIYF.

This chain's CDR3 is CASSDPSGGDTGELFF. CDR3 in DNA: TGTGCCAGCAGTGACCCCTCCGGGGGAGACACCGGGGAGCTGTTTTTT. V usage is TRBV25-1 and J usage is TRBJ2-2; a weak D match, TRBD2 (6 bases). This CDR3 region has 16 residues. Per germline, CDR1 MGHDK and CDR2 SYGVNS. V was cut by 3 bases and J by 3 bases, with 14 bases left in between. Filled out from reference TRBV25-1 and TRBJ2-2, the complete variable domain reads EADIYQTPRYLVIGTGKKITLECSQTMGHDKMYWYQQDPGMELHLIHYSYGVNSTEKGDLSSESTVSRIRTEHFPLTLESARPSHTSQYLCASSDPSGGDTGELFFGEGSRLTVL.

This rearrangement joins TRBV5-1 to TRBJ2-5; maybe TRBD1 (5 bases). Germline lookup yields CDR1 SGHRS and CDR2 YFSETQ. Trimming left V 0 bases short and J 3 bases short, with 9 bases between. The CDR3 length is 14 residues. CDR3 nucleotides: TGCGCCAGCAGCTTGGAAGAAGGGGAAGAGACCCAGTACTTC. Protein: CASSLEEGEETQYF.

This chain connects TRBV27 to TRBJ2-1, with 15 bases that match TRBD2. CDR3 length: 20 residues. Per the germline V gene, CDR1 is MNHEY and CDR2 is SMNVEV (reference sequence). V trimming: 5 bases; J trimming: 2 bases; junction bases outside the gene matches: 13. CDR3 in DNA: TGTGCCAGCAGTCCACCACCGGGACTAGCGGGAGGTCCGGCCTACAATGAGCAGTTCTTC. Encoded protein: CASSPPPGLAGGPAYNEQFF.

The gene calls are TRBV10-2 and TRBJ2-6, with D perhaps TRBD1 (6 bases). This CDR3 comprises 14 residues. The germline V and J ends were trimmed by 4 bases and 8 bases, with 12 bases remaining between them. Germline lookup yields CDR1 WSHSY and CDR2 SAAADI. CDR3 nucleotides: TGCGCCAGCAGTGGCCCAGGGGAAACCAACGTCCTGACTTTC. Translating it yields CASSGPGETNVLTF.

The chain links TRBV7-2 to TRBJ2-1; D gene uncertain. This CDR3 is built from 14 residues. The V gene lost 7 bases and the J gene lost 0 bases, with 10 bases spanning the gap. Germline-derived CDR1 and CDR2 are SGHTA and FQGNSA. The CDR3 sequence is CASTLRSSYNEQFF. As DNA, the CDR3 is TGTGCCAGCACCTTGAGGAGCTCCTACAATGAGCAGTTCTTC.

The chain carries TRBV2 and TRBJ2-1, with D possibly TRBD1 on 6 matching bases. This CDR3 has 19 amino acids. Trimming stripped 7 bases from V and 0 bases from J, with 25 bases between. In germline, CDR1 is SNHLY, CDR2 FYNNEI. The CDR3 region has the DNA TGTGCCAGCACCCCCCAGACAGGAAATTATGATAGCTCCTACAATGAGCAGTTCTTC. Amino acids: CASTPQTGNYDSSYNEQFF.

A remark on this clone: One junction end does not reproduce the germline sequence, and a read error may be involved. Other DNA sequences in the same sample also yield this CDR3. J is TRBJ2-7 and V is TRBV20-1; no clear D gene. Germline loops: CDR1 DFQATT, CDR2 SNEGSKA (reference sequence). This CDR3 has 11 amino acids. DNA of the CDR3: TGCAGTGCCAGAGCCGGTTACGAGCAGTACTTC. It codes for CSARAGYEQYF.

This chain links TRBV6-5 with TRBJ2-4, with TRBD2 matching over 12 bases. The CDR3 is 15 amino acids. The trim removed 6 bases at V and 5 bases at J, leaving 5 bases unmatched. Germline values: CDR1 MNHEY, CDR2 SVGAGI. The CDR3, as DNA: TGTGCCAGCAGCCCTAGCGGGAGGGGCGAAAACATTCAGTACTTC. Translation gives CASSPSGRGENIQYF.

The chain couples TRBV7-8 to TRBJ1-5, with D unclear. Trimming left V 3 bases short and J 7 bases short, with 10 bases between. This CDR3 has 13 amino acids. Germline values: CDR1 SGHVS, CDR2 FQNEAQ. The CDR3, as DNA: TGTGCCAGCAGCTTTATGCCGGGGCAGCCCCAGCATTTT. This sequence encodes CASSFMPGQPQHF.

The chain couples TRBV29-1 to TRBJ2-5, with 8 bases fitting TRBD1. CDR1 is SQVTM, CDR2 ANQGSEA, per germline. There are 14 residues in the CDR3. The J segment lost 3 bases and the V segment lost 7 bases, leaving 10 bases of the junction unmatched. In DNA form, the CDR3 reads TGCAGCGCCGCCTCCGCGACAGGGGAAGAGACCCAGTACTTC. Translating it yields CSAASATGEETQYF.

The rearrangement joins TRBV27 to TRBJ1-5; TRBD1 is a possible D gene (5 bases). V shed 5 bases and J shed 6 bases, with 14 bases lying between them. The germline CDR1 and CDR2 sequences are MNHEY and SMNVEV (reference sequence). This CDR3 spans 14 amino acids. The CDR3 loop reads CASSPAGGTQPQHF. CDR3 nucleotides: TGTGCCAGCAGTCCGGCGGGGGGAACTCAGCCCCAGCATTTT.

The chain combines TRBV5-4 with TRBJ2-3, with TRBD2 matching 7 bases. The CDR3 is 15 residues long. Germline V gene lookup returns CDR1 SGHNT and CDR2 YYREEE (reference sequence). V lost 5 bases and J lost 3; bases outside the gene matches: 9. CDR3 nucleotide sequence: TGTGCCAGCAGTGGGGACCGGACTAGTACAGATACGCAGTATTTT. Amino acid sequence: CASSGDRTSTDTQYF. The whole variable domain, remainder taken from reference TRBV5-4 and TRBJ2-3, is ETGVTQSPTHLIKTRGQQVTLRCSSQSGHNTVSWYQQALGQGPQFIFQYYREEENGRGNFPPRFSGLQFPNYSSELNVNALELDDSALYLCASSGDRTSTDTQYFGPGTRLTVL.

The rearrangement uses TRBV2 and TRBJ1-2; D uncertain. The germline gives CDR1 SNHLY, CDR2 FYNNEI. This CDR3 is 11 amino acids long. Trimming removed 4 bases from V and 5 bases from J, with 5 bases in between. The CDR3 sequence: CASSGGYGYTF. CDR3 DNA: TGTGCCAGCAGTGGAGGATATGGCTACACCTTC.

The chain employs TRBV5-6 and TRBJ2-5; D is possibly TRBD1 or TRBD2 (5 bases each). The DNA end is a closer match to TRBJ2-7, so the J assignment may be wrong. This CDR3 has 13 residues. Per germline, CDR1 SGHDT and CDR2 YYEEEE. The CDR3 region is CASSLGELYEQYF. The CDR3, as DNA: TGTGCCAGCAGCCTGGGGGAGTTATACGAGCAGTACTTC.

The rearrangement uses TRBV28 and TRBJ2-7, with a possible D match to TRBD2 (6 bases). V was trimmed by 4 bases and J by 2 bases, leaving 12 bases between them. CDR1 MDHEN and CDR2 SYDVKM come from the germline V gene. The CDR3 consists of 14 residues. The CDR3 DNA follows: TGTGCCAGCAGTTCCCGGAGGGCAGCCTACGAGCAGTACTTC. Protein: CASSSRRAAYEQYF.

The chain employs TRBV5-1 and TRBJ1-1, with D possibly TRBD1 on 6 matching bases. Trimming shortened V by 0 bases and J by 8 bases, and 11 bases separated the two germline ends. Germline assignment: CDR1 SGHRS and CDR2 YFSETQ. The CDR3 has 13 amino acids. The CDR3 sequence: CASSLGQGREAFF. The CDR3 bases are TGCGCCAGCAGCTTGGGCCAGGGGCGCGAAGCTTTCTTT.

The chain employs TRBV7-9 and TRBJ2-1, with 7 positions matching TRBD1. V lost 5 bases to trimming and J lost 1 base; unmatched junction nucleotides: 17. Germline lookup yields CDR1 SEHNR and CDR2 FQNEAQ (reference sequence). The CDR3 is 19 residues long. The CDR3 here is CASSPKLRDSPESYNEQFF. The CDR3 DNA reads as TGTGCCAGCAGCCCAAAATTACGGGACAGCCCCGAATCCTACAATGAGCAGTTCTTC.

This sequence joins TRBV28 and TRBJ2-2; 8 bases line up with TRBD1. The CDR3 sequence is 14 residues long. Germline trimming cut 7 bases from V and 2 bases from J; bases unmatched to any gene: 3. Germline V gene sequence: CDR1 MDHEN, CDR2 SYDVKM. The CDR3 nucleotides are TGTGCCAGCACCGGACAGGGCAACACCGGGGAGCTGTTTTTT. This translates into CASTGQGNTGELFF.

This sequence joins TRBV10-3 and TRBJ2-7; D is perhaps TRBD2 (5 bases). This CDR3 is 12 amino acids long. Per germline, CDR1 ENHRY and CDR2 SYGVKD. V gave up 3 bases and J gave up 5 bases, with 8 bases separating them. The CDR3 protein is CAISDERDEQYF. The CDR3 DNA reads as TGTGCCATCAGTGATGAGAGGGACGAGCAGTACTTC.

The V gene is TRBV30, the J gene TRBJ1-1; D is uncertain. V was shortened by 3 bases and J by 1 base, with 9 bases between the two germline ends. The CDR3 has 13 residues. Germline CDR1 GTSNPN, CDR2 SVGIG (reference sequence). The DNA for the CDR3 is TGTGCCTGGAGAGAGCGGGGGAACACTGAAGCTTTCTTT. This translates into CAWRERGNTEAFF.

The chain couples TRBV15 to TRBJ2-6; 7 bases align to TRBD2. The CDR3 sequence is 16 residues long. Germline CDR1 LNHNV, CDR2 YYDKDF (reference sequence). The J segment lost 3 bases and the V segment lost 1 base, leaving 3 bases of the junction unmatched. Written as DNA, the CDR3 is TGTGCCACCAGCAGAGGGGAGGGGAATGGGGCCAACGTCCTGACTTTC. Encoded protein: CATSRGEGNGANVLTF.

V gene TRBV28 combines with J gene TRBJ1-5; perhaps TRBD1 as D (5 bases). The CDR3 is 13 residues long. The germline CDR1 and CDR2 sequences are MDHEN and SYDVKM. The germline V and J ends were trimmed by 5 bases and 7 bases, with 12 bases remaining between them. This CDR3 is CASSPRVGQPQHF. In nucleotides, the CDR3 is TGTGCCAGCAGTCCCAGGGTCGGCCAGCCCCAGCATTTT.